A selection of T cell receptor beta chains follows, all from one sample in a study of regulatory T cells in long-lasting Graves disease. MiXCR was run by TCRdb on the multiplex PCR reads, yielding one entry per CDR3 protein. The sample lists 400,000 to 550,000 distinct CDR3 sequences; around 17% were seen once. These data were also reused for a study on T cells in Graves' hyperthyroidism and ophthalmopathy.

Sequencing used peripheral blood mononuclear cells (PBMCs), obtained at new diagnosis, from a patient treated with antithyroid drugs. The receptors come from a woman under 40 with Graves disease. CDR3s leave out the opening cysteine and the closing phenylalanine or tryptophan.

TRBV11-3	TRBJ2-1	ASSPLADANEQF
TRBV9	TRBJ2-2	ASSPDFYTGELF
TRBV2	TRBJ2-1	ASSEGLAGKNEQF
TRBV12-3/TRBV12-4	TRBJ2-1	ASSQGVAGGMGEQF
TRBV18	TRBJ2-1	ASSPSTSGTYNEQF
TRBV5-1	TRBJ1-1	ASSLGPGMNTEAF
TRBV5-1	TRBJ2-3	ASGMATNPTDTQY
TRBV7-2	TRBJ2-5	ASSYQGGDETQY
TRBV7-2	TRBJ2-1	ASNPTGGTYNEQF
TRBV27	TRBJ2-1	ASSLGLAEEQF
TRBV12-3/TRBV12-4	TRBJ2-1	ASSRGLAGGINEQF
TRBV2	TRBJ2-1	ASSPNLAGGFYNEQF
TRBV28	TRBJ2-5	ASNNRLSRGQETQY
TRBV2	TRBJ2-3	ASRDLHSTSTDTRY
TRBV29-1	TRBJ1-4	SVVYGGTPQNEKLF
TRBV29-1	TRBJ1-2	SVGMGGWEGNGDYGYT
TRBV28	TRBJ2-2	ARPPGQGFTAELF
TRBV5-1	TRBJ2-3	ASSLVARSTDTQY
TRBV13	TRBJ2-1	ASSPSTSMDEQF
TRBV5-1	TRBJ1-1	ASSLGPGKNTEAF
TRBV24-1	TRBJ2-2	ATSGRGVSQGNTGELF
TRBV7-6	TRBJ2-1	ASSPEASYNEQF